The clone carrying this T cell receptor beta chain was counted between two and nine times. What it binds is not known. The sample comes from a study of cytomegalovirus exposure and HLA in healthy donors. Study overall: A data release that came early held tens of millions of unique TCRs from HLA-typed donors. Findings and limits, study-wide: TCR beta V- and J-gene trimming was later associated with a missense DCLRE1C variant. At a 0.05 false discovery rate, a later analysis found 18,000 or so TCR beta sequences to be associated with HLA alleles.

V lost 3 bases and J lost 2; bases outside the gene matches: 4. The CDR3 spans 14 residues. Per the germline V gene, CDR1 is SGHRS and CDR2 is YFSETQ. The primer mix had 60 Vbeta and 13 Jbeta primers. Clones were sequenced by immunoSEQ multiplex PCR, and TCRdb holds only the in-frame ones, with some missing. Of around 150,000 clones listed, around 80% were seen once; the top ten hold 7% to 9.5%. This sequence originates from a male donor in good health and CMV-seropositive. V and J are TRBV5-1 and TRBJ2-7, with 8 bases lining up with TRBD1. Sequencing input: PBMCs. CDR3 sequence: CASSYGQGPYEQYF. The CDR3 nucleotides are TGCGCCAGCAGCTACGGACAGGGTCCCTACGAGCAGTACTTC.